Listed below are T cell receptor beta chains from one sample, sequenced in a study of CXCR3-negative and CXCR3-positive naive CD8 T cells. No DNA is given; TCRdb re-called the 5' RACE reads and lists each CDR3 protein once. The specimen's table records 65,000 to 85,000 distinct CDR3 sequences. The sequencing sample was made of naive CXCR3- CD8+ T cells from blood. These TCRs come from a human donor in good health. Some clones in this sample may be carry-over from other donors' samples. Both conserved end residues are part of each CDR3.

v_call: TRBV20-1
cdr3_length: 15
j_call: TRBJ1-1
cdr3_aa: CSAVGTGTIGFWAFF

v_call: TRBV7-2
cdr3_length: 15
j_call: TRBJ2-1
cdr3_aa: CASSLALTSHIGQFF

v_call: TRBV20-1
cdr3_length: 15
j_call: TRBJ1-5
cdr3_aa: CSAREGTGPNQPQHF

v_call: TRBV20-1
cdr3_length: 15
j_call: TRBJ2-3
cdr3_aa: CSARAMIYSTDTQYF

v_call: TRBV6-5
cdr3_length: 13
j_call: TRBJ2-7
cdr3_aa: CASTSGDSYEQYF

v_call: TRBV28
cdr3_length: 16
j_call: TRBJ2-2
cdr3_aa: CASSPWTSGGSGELFF

v_call: TRBV12-3/TRBV12-4
cdr3_length: 14
j_call: TRBJ1-1
cdr3_aa: CASSLSRVNTEAFF

v_call: TRBV7-6
cdr3_length: 12
j_call: TRBJ2-5
cdr3_aa: CASSSLQETQYF

v_call: TRBV28
cdr3_length: 16
j_call: TRBJ2-3
cdr3_aa: CASSYGGFRHADTQYF

v_call: TRBV29-1
cdr3_length: 13
j_call: TRBJ2-7
cdr3_aa: CSVAAAGSYEQYF

v_call: TRBV18
cdr3_length: 14
j_call: TRBJ2-7
cdr3_aa: CASSHELRTYEQYF

v_call: TRBV4-1
cdr3_length: 16
j_call: TRBJ1-1
cdr3_aa: CASSPLGVGANTEAFF

v_call: TRBV7-8
cdr3_length: 18
j_call: TRBJ1-1
cdr3_aa: CASSLDIGTGPSNTEAFF

v_call: TRBV5-1
cdr3_length: 15
j_call: TRBJ2-1
cdr3_aa: CASRWTSGGANEQFF

v_call: TRBV7-8
cdr3_length: 13
j_call: TRBJ2-7
cdr3_aa: CASSFAGGNEQYF

v_call: TRBV7-9
cdr3_length: 11
j_call: TRBJ2-1
cdr3_aa: CASVWGDEQFF

v_call: TRBV5-1
cdr3_length: 15
j_call: TRBJ1-1
cdr3_aa: CASSLEGNLNTEAFF

v_call: TRBV4-1
cdr3_length: 16
j_call: TRBJ2-6
cdr3_aa: CASSHGTTSGANVLTF

v_call: TRBV20-1
cdr3_length: 19
j_call: TRBJ2-1
cdr3_aa: CSARDSSETSGVWYNEQFF

v_call: TRBV7-8
cdr3_length: 18
j_call: TRBJ1-3
cdr3_aa: CASSLRPGQGAYGNTIYF

v_call: TRBV20-1
cdr3_length: 12
j_call: TRBJ2-6
cdr3_aa: CSAESGANVLTF